Listed here are 17 T cell receptor beta chains from one sample, sequenced in a study of human T cells and chemical hapten exposure (dated by TCRdb to the early 2020s). The library was generated by RACE. Sequencing used a NextSeq 500. The public reads were quality trimmed at Q25 with fastp and then assembled into clones with MiXCR by TCRdb, keeping productive beta chains. Every distinct CDR3 protein forms one entry, paired with its most common genes and DNA. The sample table records roughly 45,000 distinct CDR3 sequences; less than 9.5% of these occur just once. The ten largest clonotypes hold 3.5% to 5.5% of the sample. The time point tag for this specimen amounts to: patch test 1, 2 weeks after DPC sensitization. The treatment or condition label of this sample denotes: therapeutic diphenylcyclopropenone sensitization with weekly scalp DPC. Sequenced here: whole blood, sampled in connection with sensitization to the hapten diphenylcyclopropenone (DPC). These receptors were collected from a woman aged 50 to 60 with alopecia areata. Some clones in this sample may be carry-over from other donors' samples.

This clonotype was picked up a small number of times. This chain uses TRBV4-2 with TRBJ2-3; D gene uncertain. CDR3 length: 13 residues. The germline V gene has CDR1 LGHNA and CDR2 YNFKEQ. The V and J ends lost 0 bases and 5 bases respectively, with 6 bases between them. CDR3 in amino acids: CASSQDLVDTQYF. Here the CDR3 DNA reads TGTGCCAGCAGCCAAGACCTAGTAGATACGCAGTATTTT.

This clonotype was counted at least ten times. This chain uses TRBV29-1 with TRBJ2-4, with 9 bases lining up with TRBD1. CDR1 is SQVTM, CDR2 ANQGSEA, per germline. The CDR3 extends over 12 amino acids. Unmatched junction bases numbered 1, after V lost 4 bases and J lost 6 bases. The CDR3 loop is CSVGDRVNIQYF. The CDR3 DNA reads as TGCAGCGTTGGGGACAGGGTAAACATTCAGTACTTC.

This clonotype showed up many times. The chain joins TRBV5-1 to TRBJ2-3; D remains ambiguous. This CDR3 is built from 15 residues. Germline-derived CDR1 and CDR2 are SGHRS and YFSETQ. Trimming pared 0 bases from V and 5 bases from J, leaving 13 bases between. CDR3 sequence reads: CASSLAASQGDTQYF. The CDR3 DNA reads TGCGCCAGCAGCTTGGCGGCTTCCCAAGGAGATACGCAGTATTTT.

This rearrangement joins TRBV27 to TRBJ1-2, with a weak D call TRBD1 (5 bases). The V gene lost 7 bases and the J gene lost 2 bases, with 8 bases spanning the gap. The CDR3 is 12 amino acids. Germline CDR1 reads MNHEY; CDR2 reads SMNVEV (reference sequence). CDR3 DNA sequence: TGTGCCAGCAAGACAGCGAACTATGGCTACACCTTC. Translation: CASKTANYGYTF.

This clonotype was observed at least ten times. The chain carries TRBV29-1 and TRBJ2-1; possible D gene TRBD2, 6 bases. The V end lost 5 bases, the J end lost 7 bases, and 12 bases lay between the germline ends. The CDR3 has 12 amino acids. Germline CDR1 SQVTM, CDR2 ANQGSEA. DNA for the CDR3: TGCAGCGTTTCAACTAGCACAAATGAGCAGTTCTTC. As protein: CSVSTSTNEQFF.

This clonotype was recorded many times. The V gene is TRBV24-1, the J gene TRBJ2-7, with D possibly matching TRBD1 (6 bases). The CDR3 totals 12 residues. The germline V gene has CDR1 KGHDR and CDR2 SFDVKD. V shed 8 bases and J shed 1 base, with 8 bases lying between them. CDR3 in amino acids: CATTGQSYEQYF. The DNA for the CDR3 is TGTGCCACCACAGGACAGTCCTACGAGCAGTACTTC.

This clonotype was counted ten times or more. The V and J genes are TRBV4-1 and TRBJ2-1; 16 nucleotides match TRBD2. V gave up 2 bases and J gave up 2 bases; unmatched junction bases: 6. This CDR3 contains 19 residues. CDR1 and CDR2 (germline): MGHRA, YSYEKL. The CDR3 DNA sequence: TGCGCCAGCAGCCAAAGTGGGACTAGCGGGAGGGCCGCCTACAATGAGCAGTTCTTC. It is translated as CASSQSGTSGRAAYNEQFF.

The genes are TRBV2 and TRBJ2-7; D is unclear. CDR3 length: 13 amino acids. Germline values: CDR1 SNHLY, CDR2 FYNNEI. Trimming removed 1 base from V and 4 bases from J, with 8 bases in between. The CDR3 loop is CASSEEREYEQYF. CDR3 sequence (DNA): TGTGCCAGCAGTGAAGAAAGGGAATACGAGCAGTACTTC. The full variable domain, with the rest looked up from reference TRBV2 and TRBJ2-7, is EPEVTQTPSHQVTQMGQEVILRCVPISNHLYFYWYRQILGQKVEFLVSFYNNEISEKSEIFDDQFSVERPDGSNFTLKIRSTKLEDSAMYFCASSEEREYEQYFGPGTRLTVT.

About this clonotype: This sequence may be a read error, since a much larger clone differs from it by one base. The chain links TRBV2 to TRBJ2-5; D perhaps matches TRBD1 (6 bases). CDR3 size: 15 residues. CDR1 SNHLY and CDR2 FYNNEI come from the germline V gene. The CDR3 protein is CVSSEFGQRKETQYF. The CDR3 DNA is TGTGTCAGCAGTGAATTTGGACAGAGAAAAGAGACCCAGTACTTC. Filled out from reference TRBV2 and TRBJ2-5, the complete variable domain reads EPEVTQTPSHQVTQMGQEVILRCVPISNHLYFYWYRQILGQKVEFLVSFYNNEISEKSEIFDDQFSVERPDGSNFTLKIRSTKLEDSAMYFCVSSEFGQRKETQYFGPGTRLLVL.

This clonotype was observed many times. The J gene is TRBJ2-2, the V gene TRBV21-1; TRBD2 was called by the table and not checked on the DNA. TRBV21-1 is a recognized pseudogene. This CDR3 contains 14 residues. In DNA form, the CDR3 reads TGTGCCCCGAAGGAGGGAAGCAGCACCGGGGAGCTGTTTTTT. Amino acid sequence: CAPKEGSSTGELFF.

This clonotype was counted a few times. This rearrangement joins TRBV28 to TRBJ2-7, with D maybe TRBD2 (6 bases). V was trimmed by 9 bases and J by 1 base, leaving 10 bases between them. Germline loops: CDR1 MDHEN, CDR2 SYDVKM. This CDR3 region has 12 residues. CDR3 amino acids: CASGGASYEQYF. The CDR3 bases are TGTGCCAGTGGAGGGGCTTCCTACGAGCAGTACTTC. The variable domain in full, with the rest retrieved from reference TRBV28 and TRBJ2-7, is DVKVTQSSRYLVKRTGEKVFLECVQDMDHENMFWYRQDPGLGLRLIYFSYDVKMKEKGDIPEGYSVSREKKERFSLILESASTNQTSMYLCASGGASYEQYFGPGTRLTVT.

This clonotype was counted at least ten times. This chain uses TRBV6-5 with TRBJ2-2; D gene uncertain. The germline gives CDR1 MNHEY, CDR2 SVGAGI. The germline V and J ends were trimmed by 0 bases and 4 bases, with 6 bases remaining between them. The CDR3 runs 14 residues. The CDR3 sequence is CASSYSRRTGELFF. The CDR3 DNA follows: TGTGCCAGCAGTTACTCTCGTCGCACCGGGGAGCTGTTTTTT.

The CDR3 protein is CASSPMQGSSYFDEQYF. CDR3 DNA: TGTGCCAGCAGCCCCATGCAGGGTAGCTCGTATTTCGACGAGCAGTACTTC. The chain combines TRBV7-2 with TRBJ2-7; possibly TRBD1 for D (5 bases). This CDR3 contains 17 residues. Between the trimmed V and J ends, which lost 5 bases and 5 bases, there was a span of 25 bases. CDR1 is SGHTA and CDR2 is FQGNSA in the germline V gene.

This clonotype was counted at least ten times. The genes are TRBV7-2 and TRBJ1-6; D is possibly TRBD1 (6 bases). Trimming removed 5 bases at V and 8 bases at J, with 13 bases between. The CDR3 sequence is 14 residues long. The germline gives CDR1 SGHTA, CDR2 FQGNSA. CDR3 amino acids: CASSGQLNYSPLHF. In nucleotides, the CDR3 is TGTGCCAGCAGCGGACAGTTAAACTATTCACCCCTCCACTTT.

This clonotype was recorded many times. This chain links TRBV7-6 with TRBJ2-1; 10 bases match TRBD2. This CDR3 is built from 15 residues. Per germline, CDR1 SGHVS and CDR2 FNYEAQ. Losses at the gene ends were 5 bases for V and 7 bases for J; bases not matched to a gene: 8. DNA for the CDR3: TGTGCCAGCAGCCCCCGACTAGCGGGCAGTAATGAGCAGTTCTTC. Translated, it gives CASSPRLAGSNEQFF.

This clonotype appeared many times. V is TRBV28 and J is TRBJ1-2; no firm D call. V was cut by 7 bases and J by 2 bases, with 14 bases left in between. The length of the CDR3 is 14 residues. The germline V gene has CDR1 MDHEN and CDR2 SYDVKM. The CDR3, as DNA: TGTGCCAGCACCCGGAAGGGCAGAAACTATGGCTACACCTTC. This encodes CASTRKGRNYGYTF.

This clonotype occurred a few times. The rearrangement uses TRBV6-5 and TRBJ1-5; D is unresolved. CDR3 size: 14 residues. Germline V gives CDR1 MNHEY, CDR2 SVGAGI. With 7 bases removed from V and 0 bases from J, the gap between germline ends came to 10 bases. The CDR3 loop reads CASKLTTSNQPQHF. The CDR3 bases are TGTGCCAGCAAACTCACTACTAGCAATCAGCCCCAGCATTTT.